These 15 T cell receptor beta chains share one sample of origin, sequenced in a study of T cell changes during pregnancy in multiple sclerosis. Assay: immunoSEQ multiplex PCR; the TCRdb copy retains only in-frame clones and omits some. Of approximately 34,000 clones listed, about nine tenths are singletons. The material was CD8+ T cells from peripheral blood mononuclear cells, obtained in the first trimester of pregnancy. The receptors originated from a female donor with multiple sclerosis, enrolled in a pregnancy study.

The CDR3 sequence is CASSATATYEQYF. The CDR3 DNA sequence: TGTGCCAGTAGTGCGACAGCCACCTACGAGCAGTACTTC. V usage is TRBV19 and J usage is TRBJ2-7; D may be TRBD1 (5 bases). From germline, CDR1 is LNHDA and CDR2 SQIVND (reference sequence). The CDR3 totals 13 residues. V dropped 5 bases and J dropped 2 bases, with 10 bases sitting between them.

CDR3 nucleotides: TGTGCCAGCAGCCAAGCTTCGGGACTTTACACAGATACGCAGTATTTT. Encoded protein: CASSQASGLYTDTQYF. The rearrangement links TRBV14 to TRBJ2-3, with D perhaps matching TRBD2 (6 bases). The CDR3 totals 16 residues. Germline-derived CDR1 and CDR2 are SGHDN and FVKESK. Trimming took 1 base from V and 2 from J, leaving 13 bases between them.

This clone was seen only once. This rearrangement joins TRBV2 to TRBJ2-3; a possible D gene is TRBD2 (6 bases). CDR3 length: 14 amino acids. CDR1 and CDR2 (germline): SNHLY, FYNNEI. The germline V and J ends were trimmed by 9 bases and 6 bases, with 19 bases remaining between them. The CDR3 loop reads CARDGAGNLDTQYF. CDR3 nucleotides: TGTGCCAGAGACGGCGCGGGGAATTTGGATACGCAGTATTTT.

This chain joins TRBV9 and TRBJ2-7; 14 positions agree with TRBD2. V was pared by 4 bases and J by 6 bases, with 3 bases of the junction left unmatched. Germline CDR1 and CDR2: SGDLS and YYNGEE. The CDR3 spans 14 residues. CDR3 region: CASSIGTSGGEQYF. In DNA, the CDR3 is TGTGCCAGCAGCATCGGGACTAGCGGGGGCGAGCAGTACTTC.

This sequence joins TRBV7-9 and TRBJ2-1; TRBD1 aligns across 8 bases. Germline trimming cut 5 bases from V and 6 bases from J; bases unmatched to any gene: 9. Germline values: CDR1 SEHNR, CDR2 FQNEAQ (reference sequence). The CDR3 consists of 15 residues. CDR3 amino acids: CASSPLGQALNEQFF. CDR3 coding DNA: TGTGCCAGCAGCCCACTGGGACAGGCCCTCAATGAGCAGTTCTTC.

DNA for the CDR3: TGTGCCAGCAGCTTATTCCCCAAGACTAGCGGGAATACCGAGCAGTACTTC. Its translation: CASSLFPKTSGNTEQYF. The chain recombines TRBV13 with TRBJ2-7; 11 nucleotides match TRBD2. The CDR3 length is 17 residues. Germline V CDR1 and CDR2: PRHDT, FYEKMQ (reference sequence). V shed 2 bases, J shed 6 bases, and the junction held 12 bases outside the gene matches.

This chain connects TRBV6-5 to TRBJ2-5, with 8 bases that match TRBD1. Germline V gene sequence: CDR1 MNHEY, CDR2 SVGAGI. This CDR3 contains 15 residues. V shed 1 base and J 0 bases; nucleotides not matched to a gene: 1. In DNA, the CDR3 is TGTGCCAGCAGTTACTGGGGACAGGACCAAGAGACCCAGTACTTC. Protein: CASSYWGQDQETQYF.

This rearrangement joins TRBV7-6 to TRBJ2-7; TRBD2 aligns across 8 bases. Germline lookup yields CDR1 SGHVS and CDR2 FNYEAQ. J lost 3 bases, V lost 3 bases, and 4 bases had no gene match. The CDR3 extends over 14 amino acids. This CDR3 is CASSLSGRYYEQYF. Written as DNA, the CDR3 is TGTGCCAGCAGCTTGAGCGGGAGATACTACGAGCAGTACTTC.

The CDR3 reads CASKRDSSYNSPLHF. CDR3 sequence (DNA): TGTGCCAGCAAGAGGGATAGCTCCTATAATTCACCCCTCCACTTT. The V call is TRBV9, the J call TRBJ1-6, with D hard to call. Germline V gene data show CDR1 as SGDLS and CDR2 as YYNGEE. The CDR3 length is 15 residues. V lost 6 bases and J 0 bases, leaving 10 bases between the germline ends.

The gene calls are TRBV11-3 and TRBJ2-7; 7 nucleotides match TRBD1. The V gene's germline CDR1 is SGHNT and CDR2 YENEEA. The V segment lost 5 bases and the J segment 3 bases; nucleotides outside the gene matches: 10. The CDR3 consists of 15 residues. The chain's CDR3 is CASSPRTGRGYEQYF. CDR3 sequence (DNA): TGTGCCAGCAGCCCGCGGACAGGCCGAGGCTACGAGCAGTACTTC.

This chain joins TRBV4-2 and TRBJ2-7; 10 nucleotides agree with TRBD2. Unmatched junction bases numbered 1, after V lost 1 base and J lost 1 base. CDR3 length: 15 amino acids. CDR1 and CDR2 from the germline V gene are LGHNA and YNFKEQ. The CDR3 sequence: CASSQASGGSYEQYF. The DNA for the CDR3 is TGTGCCAGCAGCCAAGCTAGCGGGGGTTCCTACGAGCAGTACTTC.

The chain links TRBV16 to TRBJ2-1, with D perhaps TRBD1 (6 bases). The CDR3 runs 14 residues. CDR1 is KGHSY, CDR2 FQNENV, per germline. The V end lost 0 bases, the J end lost 10 bases, and 13 bases lay between the germline ends. The CDR3 DNA sequence: TGTGCCAGCAGCCAATCGGCAGGTGACAGGGAGCAGTTCTTC. It yields the protein CASSQSAGDREQFF.

This chain joins TRBV9 and TRBJ2-1; TRBD2 matches 7 bases. Germline V gene data show CDR1 as SGDLS and CDR2 as YYNGEE. Trimming took 5 bases from V and 4 from J; bases not matched to a gene: 9. The CDR3 is 15 residues long. CDR3 nucleotides: TGTGCCAGCAGTGAAAAAGCTAGCGGATACAATGAGCAGTTCTTC. This sequence encodes CASSEKASGYNEQFF.

V and J are TRBV21-1 and TRBJ1-1; TRBD1 was called by the table and not checked on the DNA. TRBV21-1 is marked as a pseudogene. CDR3 length: 17 amino acids. CDR3 bases: TGTGCCAGCAGCAGGAACCCCACCGACAGGAGGTTCGCTGAAGCTTTCTTT. Amino acid sequence: CASSRNPTDRRFAEAFF.

This rearrangement joins TRBV28 to TRBJ2-7, with 8 bases matching TRBD2. Germline loops: CDR1 MDHEN, CDR2 SYDVKM. The CDR3 is made up of 18 amino acids. V shed 4 bases, J shed 5 bases, and the junction held 19 bases outside the gene matches. The CDR3 DNA sequence: TGTGCCAGCAGTTATCTCCAACTAGCGGTCCTCCTCCCCCACGAGCAGTACTTC. It translates to CASSYLQLAVLLPHEQYF. Using reference TRBV28 and TRBJ2-7 for the parts outside the CDR3, the full variable domain is DVKVTQSSRYLVKRTGEKVFLECVQDMDHENMFWYRQDPGLGLRLIYFSYDVKMKEKGDIPEGYSVSREKKERFSLILESASTNQTSMYLCASSYLQLAVLLPHEQYFGPGTRLTVT.